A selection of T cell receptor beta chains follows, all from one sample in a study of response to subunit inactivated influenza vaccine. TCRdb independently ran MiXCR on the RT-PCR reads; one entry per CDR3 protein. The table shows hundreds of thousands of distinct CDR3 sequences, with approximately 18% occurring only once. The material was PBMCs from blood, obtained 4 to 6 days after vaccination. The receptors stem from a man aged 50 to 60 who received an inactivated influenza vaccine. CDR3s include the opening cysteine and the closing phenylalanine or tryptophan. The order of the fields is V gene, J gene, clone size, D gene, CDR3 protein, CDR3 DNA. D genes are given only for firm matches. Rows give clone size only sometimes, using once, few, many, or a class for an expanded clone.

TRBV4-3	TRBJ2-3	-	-	CASSPAKVGTDTQYF	TGCGCCAGCAGCCCAGCTAAGGTCGGCACAGATACGCAGTATTTT
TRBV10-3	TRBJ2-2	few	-	CAITSEPNTGELFF	TGTGCCATCACTAGCGAGCCGAACACCGGGGAGCTGTTTTTT
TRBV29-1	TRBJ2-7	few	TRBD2	CSVDGTSGSVPYEQYF	TGCAGCGTTGACGGGACTAGCGGGAGCGTCCCCTACGAGCAGTACTTC
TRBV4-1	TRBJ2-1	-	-	CASSLGPFNEQFF	TGCGCCAGCAGCCTTGGTCCTTTCAATGAGCAGTTCTTC
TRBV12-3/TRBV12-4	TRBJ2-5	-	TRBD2	CASRSTSGTQETQYF	TGTGCCAGCAGGTCAACTAGCGGGACTCAAGAGACCCAGTACTTC
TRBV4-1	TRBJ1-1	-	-	CASSQVLIPNTEAFF	TGCGCCAGCAGCCAGGTCTTAATTCCGAACACTGAAGCTTTCTTT
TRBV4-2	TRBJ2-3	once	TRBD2	CASSQDLRASGGYTDTQYF	TGTGCCAGCAGCCAAGATCTCCGTGCTAGCGGGGGCTACACAGATACGCAGTATTTT
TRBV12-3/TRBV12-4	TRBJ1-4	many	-	CASSFLGVEKLFF	TGTGCCAGCAGTTTTTTGGGGGTGGAAAAACTGTTTTTT
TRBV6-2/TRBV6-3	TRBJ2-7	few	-	CASRKSGVSSYEQYF	TGTGCCAGCAGAAAAAGTGGCGTGAGCTCCTACGAGCAGTACTTC
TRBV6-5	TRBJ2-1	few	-	CASSYGSAWGTPYNEQFF	TGTGCCAGCAGTTACGGGTCAGCTTGGGGGACACCATACAATGAGCAGTTCTTC
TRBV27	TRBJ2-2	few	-	CASSVIGVNTGELFF	TGTGCCAGCAGTGTGATCGGGGTTAACACCGGGGAGCTGTTTTTT
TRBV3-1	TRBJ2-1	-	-	CASSQGINPYNEQFF	TGTGCCAGCAGCCAAGGCATAAATCCCTACAATGAGCAGTTCTTC
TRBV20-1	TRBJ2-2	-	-	CSASLGVTGELFF	TGCAGTGCTAGTTTGGGGGTCACCGGGGAGCTGTTTTTT
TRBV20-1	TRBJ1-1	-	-	CSARDGRGSTEAFF	TGCAGTGCTAGAGATGGTCGGGGGTCAACTGAAGCTTTCTTT
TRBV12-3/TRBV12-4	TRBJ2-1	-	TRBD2	CASSKGLAGGFNNEQFF	TGTGCCAGCAGTAAGGGACTAGCGGGGGGGTTTAATAATGAGCAGTTCTTC
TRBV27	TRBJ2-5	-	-	CASRRGDQYF	TGTGCCAGCCGCAGGGGGGACCAGTACTTC
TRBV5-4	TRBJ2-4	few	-	CASSPGRTEYF	TGTGCCAGCAGCCCAGGACGGACTGAGTACTTC
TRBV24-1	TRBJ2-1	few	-	CATSDITPDHSYNEQFF	TGTGCCACCAGTGATATTACTCCCGATCATTCCTACAATGAGCAGTTCTTC
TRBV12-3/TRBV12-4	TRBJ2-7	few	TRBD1	CASRSRPGQVNEQYF	TGTGCCAGCAGATCCCGACCGGGACAGGTAAACGAGCAGTACTTC
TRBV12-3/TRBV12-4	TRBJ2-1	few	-	CASSLVPDSSGLEFF	TGTGCCAGCAGTTTAGTACCGGACTCCTCAGGTTTGGAATTCTTC
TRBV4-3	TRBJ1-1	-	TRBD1	CASSQEKRTGTPEAFF	TGCGCCAGCAGCCAAGAAAAGAGGACAGGGACCCCTGAAGCTTTCTTT
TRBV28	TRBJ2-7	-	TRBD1	CASIQGGARWDYEQYF	TGTGCCAGCATTCAAGGGGGCGCACGGTGGGACTACGAGCAGTACTTC
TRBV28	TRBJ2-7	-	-	CASSLPLTGREQYF	TGTGCCAGCAGTTTGCCTCTAACAGGGAGGGAGCAGTACTTC
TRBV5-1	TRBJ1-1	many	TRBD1	CASSLGTGGSEAFF	TGCGCCAGCAGCTTGGGGACAGGGGGCTCTGAAGCTTTCTTT
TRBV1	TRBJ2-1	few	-	CTSSQSPSLRSVDYNEQFF	TGCACCAGCAGCCAATCACCAAGTCTTCGGAGTGTGGACTACAATGAGCAGTTCTTC
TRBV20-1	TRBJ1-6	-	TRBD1	CSASPPTGTNSPLHF	TGCAGTGCTAGCCCTCCGACAGGGACAAATTCACCCCTCCACTTT
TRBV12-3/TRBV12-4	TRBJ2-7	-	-	CASSLGGDVRRQYF	TGTGCCAGCAGTTTAGGCGGGGACGTTCGTAGGCAGTACTTC
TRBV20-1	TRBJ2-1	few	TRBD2	CSARDRTSRSSYNEQFF	TGCAGTGCTAGAGATCGGACTAGTCGGAGCTCCTACAATGAGCAGTTCTTC
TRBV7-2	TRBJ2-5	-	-	CASSVTGWGETQYF	TGTGCCAGCAGCGTCACAGGGTGGGGAGAGACCCAGTACTTC
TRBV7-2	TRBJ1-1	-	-	CASAIRRNLNTEAFF	TGTGCCAGCGCTATTAGGAGAAATTTGAACACTGAAGCTTTCTTT
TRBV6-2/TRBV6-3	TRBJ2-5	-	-	CASSYSETDMETQYF	TGTGCCAGCAGTTACTCAGAGACGGATATGGAGACCCAGTACTTC
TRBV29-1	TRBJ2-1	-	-	CSGEEGVHEQFF	TGCAGCGGCGAAGAGGGGGTGCATGAGCAGTTCTTC
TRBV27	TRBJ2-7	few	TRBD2	CASSPLRPGLAGGEQYF	TGTGCCAGCAGTCCTCTCCGACCGGGACTAGCGGGAGGGGAGCAGTACTTC
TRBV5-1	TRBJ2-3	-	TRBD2	CASSLELAGSFSTDTQYF	TGCGCCAGCAGCTTGGAACTAGCGGGATCTTTTAGCACAGATACGCAGTATTTT
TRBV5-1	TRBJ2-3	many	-	CASTLGRTDTQYF	TGCGCCAGCACACTAGGGCGCACAGATACGCAGTATTTT
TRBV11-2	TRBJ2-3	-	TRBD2	CASRAGVWGTDTQYF	TGTGCCAGCAGAGCGGGAGTTTGGGGCACAGATACGCAGTATTTT
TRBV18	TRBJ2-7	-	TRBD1	CASSWGQGESYEQYF	TGTGCCAGCTCATGGGGACAGGGGGAATCCTACGAGCAGTACTTC
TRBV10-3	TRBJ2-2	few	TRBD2	CAIRPGGRHGELFF	TGTGCCATCAGGCCCGGGGGGAGGCACGGGGAGCTGTTTTTT
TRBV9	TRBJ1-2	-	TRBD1	CASGTGDFRGYTF	TGTGCCAGCGGGACAGGGGATTTCCGTGGCTACACCTTC
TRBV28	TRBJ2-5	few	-	CASRGTPEEGETQYF	TGTGCCAGCAGGGGGACCCCTGAGGAGGGAGAGACCCAGTACTTC
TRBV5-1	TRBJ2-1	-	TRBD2	CASSFGYGLADSYNEQFF	TGCGCCAGCAGCTTTGGTTATGGGCTAGCGGACTCCTACAATGAGCAGTTCTTC